A selection of T cell receptor beta chains follows, all from one sample in a study of identical twins. TCRdb redid the calling of the 5' RACE reads with MiXCR, one entry per CDR3 protein. The data hold 570,000 or so distinct CDR3 sequences, with 9.6% observed a single time. These data also formed part of another study, on yellow fever vaccine responses in identical twins.

Specimen: PBMCs. These receptors originate from a woman aged 18 to 35 in good health. Both conserved end residues are part of each CDR3. D genes are given only for firm matches. Clone size, where shown, is once, few, many, or a class for clones that have expanded.

>many|-|TRBV20-1|TRBJ1-1
CSAATDSSTEAFF
TGCAGTGCTGCGACGGACAGCAGCACTGAAGCTTTCTTT
>many|TRBD1|TRBV18|TRBJ2-7
CASSRTGTESSYEQYF
TGTGCCAGCTCACGAACCGGGACAGAAAGCTCCTACGAGCAGTACTTC
>-|TRBD1|TRBV28|TRBJ2-5
CASSLWAVRDRGETQYF
TGTGCCAGCAGTTTATGGGCGGTACGGGACAGGGGGGAGACCCAGTACTTC
>many|-|TRBV9|TRBJ2-1
CASSVGVNEQFF
TGTGCCAGCAGCGTAGGGGTTAATGAGCAGTTCTTC
>many|TRBD2|TRBV7-8|TRBJ2-7
CASSLGLGGIDEQYF
TGTGCCAGCAGCTTAGGACTGGGAGGGATCGACGAGCAGTACTTC
>-|-|TRBV2|TRBJ2-2
CASSEMVVAGELFF
TGTGCCAGCAGTGAGATGGTTGTTGCTGGGGAGCTGTTTTTT
>many|-|TRBV29-1|TRBJ1-1
CSVALNTEAFF
TGCAGCGTTGCCCTGAACACTGAAGCTTTCTTT
>few|TRBD1|TRBV25-1|TRBJ2-5
CASSELGTGGTETQYF
TGTGCCAGTTCGGAGCTGGGGACAGGGGGAACGGAGACCCAGTACTTC
>-|TRBD2|TRBV11-2|TRBJ2-1
CASSLNSGSPYEQFF
TGTGCCAGCAGCTTAAATAGCGGGTCGCCATATGAGCAGTTCTTC
>few|-|TRBV20-1|TRBJ2-7
CSAKRQLSSYEQYF
TGCAGTGCAAAAAGACAGTTGAGCTCCTACGAGCAGTACTTC
>few|TRBD2|TRBV7-3|TRBJ2-3
CASSLIIAIGLAGSTTDTQYF
TGTGCCAGCAGCTTAATAATAGCGATAGGGCTAGCGGGTTCTACCACAGATACGCAGTATTTT
>few|-|TRBV3-1|TRBJ2-7
CASSQSLDSSYEQYF
TGTGCCAGCAGCCAATCCCTGGACAGCTCCTACGAGCAGTACTTC
>few|-|TRBV6-2/TRBV6-3|TRBJ2-1
CASNRPRQGGSGRAYNEQFF
TGTGCCAGCAACCGGCCCAGACAGGGGGGAAGCGGGAGGGCCTACAATGAGCAGTTCTTC
>many|-|TRBV2|TRBJ2-7
CAIEGSYEQYF
TGTGCCATTGAGGGCTCCTACGAGCAGTACTTC
>few|-|TRBV29-1|TRBJ2-2
CSVVTLNTGELFF
TGCAGCGTTGTTACTTTGAACACCGGGGAGCTGTTTTTT
>few|TRBD2|TRBV5-1|TRBJ2-3
CASSLDAGVLYF
TGCGCCAGCAGCTTGGACGCGGGGGTGCTCTATTTT
>many|TRBD1|TRBV6-5|TRBJ2-1
CASSSTGGILQFF
TGTGCCAGCAGTTCCACAGGGGGCATTCTGCAGTTCTTC
>few|-|TRBV12-3/TRBV12-4|TRBJ2-3
CASSLGLGGVDTQYF
TGTGCCAGCAGTTTAGGGCTAGGAGGGGTAGATACGCAGTATTTT
>many|TRBD2|TRBV9|TRBJ2-2
CASRETSGATGELFF
TGTGCCAGCAGGGAGACTAGCGGGGCCACCGGGGAGCTGTTTTTT
>-|-|TRBV2|TRBJ1-1
CASSGEGDTEAFF
TGTGCCAGCAGTGGAGAGGGGGACACTGAAGCTTTCTTT
>many|-|TRBV7-9|TRBJ2-3
CASTTPSTDTQYF
TGTGCCAGCACCACACCTAGCACAGATACGCAGTATTTT
>few|TRBD2|TRBV11-2|TRBJ2-1
CASSPRPTVAGGQSYNEQFF
TGTGCCAGCAGCCCCCGGCCGACGGTAGCGGGGGGCCAATCCTACAATGAGCAGTTCTTC
>few|-|TRBV6-1|TRBJ2-1
CASTPSKAYNEQFF
TGTGCCAGCACCCCCTCGAAGGCCTACAATGAGCAGTTCTTC
>few|-|TRBV7-9|TRBJ2-7
CASSQGIGPYEQYF
TGTGCCAGCAGCCAGGGCATCGGCCCCTACGAGCAGTACTTC
>many|-|TRBV28|TRBJ2-7
CASSPGGPSSYEQYF
TGTGCCAGCAGCCCTGGGGGGCCAAGCTCCTACGAGCAGTACTTC
>few|-|TRBV5-1|TRBJ2-2
CASSFWSPNTGELFF
TGCGCCAGCAGCTTTTGGAGCCCAAACACCGGGGAGCTGTTTTTT
>many|-|TRBV20-1|TRBJ2-1
CSARGGMTYNEQFF
TGCAGTGCGAGAGGGGGTATGACCTACAATGAGCAGTTCTTC
>many|-|TRBV10-3|TRBJ1-1
CAISPGQNTEAFF
TGTGCCATCAGCCCGGGACAGAACACTGAAGCTTTCTTT
>-|TRBD1|TRBV27|TRBJ1-1
CASSDPTGRNTEAFF
TGTGCCAGCAGTGACCCGACAGGGAGGAACACTGAAGCTTTCTTT
>few|TRBD1|TRBV2|TRBJ2-2
CASERQGRNTGELFF
TGTGCCAGTGAGAGACAGGGTCGAAACACCGGGGAGCTGTTTTTT
>-|-|TRBV4-3|TRBJ1-2
CASSQDEDIYGYTF
TGCGCCAGCAGCCAGGACGAGGACATCTATGGCTACACCTTC
>-|-|TRBV19|TRBJ1-4
CSPPKKGLNEKLFF
TGTTCTCCCCCCAAGAAGGGCCTTAATGAAAAACTGTTTTTT
>-|-|TRBV6-1|TRBJ2-7
CASRDRFYEQYF
TGTGCCAGCAGAGACAGATTCTACGAGCAGTACTTC
>-|-|TRBV7-2|TRBJ2-2
CASSLLGAQNTGELFF
TGTGCCAGCAGCTTATTGGGTGCGCAAAACACCGGGGAGCTGTTTTTT
>many|TRBD2|TRBV5-6|TRBJ2-3
CASSAGLAGGMQYF
TGTGCCAGCAGCGCCGGACTAGCGGGAGGGATGCAGTATTTT
>-|-|TRBV30|TRBJ2-7
CAWHPGTEFTYEQYF
TGTGCCTGGCATCCCGGGACTGAATTTACCTACGAGCAGTACTTC
>-|-|TRBV29-1|TRBJ2-1
CSVDGGNLYNEQFF
TGCAGCGTTGATGGCGGGAACCTTTACAATGAGCAGTTCTTC
>few|-|TRBV23-1|TRBJ2-7
CASSLSIGDHIGEQYF
TGCGCCAGCAGTCTATCAATAGGGGACCACATCGGCGAGCAGTACTTC
>-|-|TRBV6-1|TRBJ2-5
CASISQSSRAPREGKTQYF
TGTGCCAGCATATCACAGTCGTCCAGGGCCCCTAGAGAGGGGAAGACCCAGTACTTC
>many|TRBD2|TRBV5-1|TRBJ2-1
CASSLAWAGGEQFF
TGCGCCAGCAGCTTGGCCTGGGCGGGAGGTGAGCAGTTCTTC
>many|TRBD2|TRBV9|TRBJ2-5
CASSSYLAGGPGVPKETQYF
TGTGCCAGCAGCTCATATTTAGCGGGGGGGCCAGGGGTTCCCAAAGAGACCCAGTACTTC
>many|TRBD1|TRBV7-2|TRBJ2-1
CASSFTGGWDEQFF
TGTGCCAGCAGCTTCACAGGGGGCTGGGATGAGCAGTTCTTC
>few|TRBD2|TRBV18|TRBJ2-4
CASSAGTSGGDAKNIQYF
TGTGCCAGCTCAGCCGGGACTAGCGGGGGAGACGCCAAAAACATTCAGTACTTC
>few|-|TRBV5-1|TRBJ1-4
CASSLAGGSEEKLFF
TGCGCCAGCAGCTTGGCCGGGGGGTCGGAGGAAAAACTGTTTTTT
>many|-|TRBV7-9|TRBJ2-7
CASSPTAYEQYF
TGTGCCAGCAGCCCAACAGCTTACGAGCAGTACTTC
>-|TRBD2|TRBV4-3|TRBJ2-5
CASSQGSAGVGETQYF
TGCGCCAGCAGCCAAGGGTCAGCGGGAGTGGGAGAGACCCAGTACTTC
>-|-|TRBV12-3/TRBV12-4|TRBJ2-7
CASTIGEDYEQYF
TGTGCCAGCACCATTGGCGAGGATTACGAGCAGTACTTC
>-|-|TRBV4-3|TRBJ1-1
CASSQDPLVTTEAFF
TGCGCCAGCAGCCAAGACCCCTTGGTGACCACTGAAGCTTTCTTT